This T cell receptor beta chain came from a study of blood T cell repertoires in COVID-19. Study details: COVID-19 samples from acute and convalescent phases originated in the United States, Italy and Spain. Sample material is recorded as cDNA or gDNA derived from T cells, B-cell-depleted T cells, or PBMCs.

Original processing methods: Reference gene primer amplification gave nucleated cell count estimates. Libraries were prepared by immunoSEQ multiplex PCR; TCRdb keeps only in-frame clonotypes and omits some of them. That table supplies the V and J calls and clone size; D and trimming were determined from the DNA. The data contain some 120,000 clones, roughly 80% of them singletons. The receptor comes from a young woman who had recovered from COVID-19. What was sequenced was peripheral blood.

This CDR3 reads CASSADTVQPQHF. The CDR3 DNA follows: TGTGCCAGCTCGGCCGACACTGTTCAGCCCCAGCATTTT. The chain has TRBV18 and TRBJ1-5; no reliable D call. This CDR3 is 13 amino acids long. V was pared by 6 bases and J by 6 bases, with 12 bases between. CDR1 is KGHSH, CDR2 LQKENI, per germline.